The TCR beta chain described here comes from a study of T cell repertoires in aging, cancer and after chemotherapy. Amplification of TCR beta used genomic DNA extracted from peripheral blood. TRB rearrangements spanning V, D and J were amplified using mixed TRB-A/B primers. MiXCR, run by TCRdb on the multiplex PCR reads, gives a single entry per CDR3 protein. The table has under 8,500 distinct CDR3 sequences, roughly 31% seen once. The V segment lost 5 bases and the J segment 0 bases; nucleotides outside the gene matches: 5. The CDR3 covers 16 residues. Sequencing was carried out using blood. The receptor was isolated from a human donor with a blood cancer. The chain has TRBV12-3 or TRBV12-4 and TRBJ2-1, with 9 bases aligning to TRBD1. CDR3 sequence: CASSEGQGVSYNEQFF. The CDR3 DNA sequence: TGTGCCAGCAGTGAGGGACAGGGAGTCTCCTACAATGAGCAGTTCTTC.